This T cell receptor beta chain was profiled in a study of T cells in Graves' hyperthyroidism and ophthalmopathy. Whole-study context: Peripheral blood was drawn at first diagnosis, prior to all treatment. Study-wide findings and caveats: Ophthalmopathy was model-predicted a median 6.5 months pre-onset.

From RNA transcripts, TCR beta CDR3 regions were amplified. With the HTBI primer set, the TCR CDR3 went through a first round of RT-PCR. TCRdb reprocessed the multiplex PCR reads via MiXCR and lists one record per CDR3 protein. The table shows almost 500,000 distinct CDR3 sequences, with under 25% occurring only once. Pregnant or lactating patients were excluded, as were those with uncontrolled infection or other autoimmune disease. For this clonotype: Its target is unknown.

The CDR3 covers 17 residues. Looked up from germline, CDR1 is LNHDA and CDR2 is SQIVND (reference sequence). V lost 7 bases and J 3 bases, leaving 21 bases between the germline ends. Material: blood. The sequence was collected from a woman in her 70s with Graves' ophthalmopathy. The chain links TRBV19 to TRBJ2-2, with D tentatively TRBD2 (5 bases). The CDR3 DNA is TGTGCCAGTAAATCGGTCGGAGCCCGGAGGTACACCGGGGAGCTGTTTTTT. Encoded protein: CASKSVGARRYTGELFF. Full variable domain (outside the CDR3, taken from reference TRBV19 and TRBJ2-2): DGGITQSPKYLFRKEGQNVTLSCEQNLNHDAMYWYRQDPGQGLRLIYYSQIVNDFQKGDIAEGYSVSREKKESFPLTVTSAQKNPTAFYLCASKSVGARRYTGELFFGEGSRLTVL.